Shown below are 3 T cell receptor beta chains from a single sample sequenced in a study of early T cells in non-severe SARS-CoV-2 infection. TCRdb itself ran the 5' RACE reads through MiXCR, one entry per CDR3 protein. Among some 64,000 distinct CDR3 sequences listed, around 21% were seen once. The sample was whole blood, taken at baseline. The receptor set was obtained from an adult who was a healthcare worker with PCR-confirmed SARS-CoV-2 infection or an uninfected control (not recorded which).

The chain recombines TRBV2 with TRBJ1-2; D gene ambiguous. This CDR3 region has 11 residues. Per the germline V gene, CDR1 is SNHLY and CDR2 is FYNNEI. Trimming took 6 bases from V and 4 from J, leaving 6 bases between them. The CDR3 DNA reads TGTGCCAGCAGCCTTTCCTATGGCTACACCTTC. Residues: CASSLSYGYTF.

V is TRBV6-2 or TRBV6-3 and J is TRBJ1-4; D remains unclear. V gave up 4 bases and J gave up 1 base, with 13 bases separating them. The CDR3 totals 16 residues. Germline V lookup: CDR1 MNHEY, CDR2 SVGEGT. The CDR3 loop is CASSSPSGVTNEKLFF. In DNA, the CDR3 is TGTGCCAGCAGTTCCCCGAGTGGAGTAACTAATGAAAAACTGTTTTTT.

The CDR3 DNA reads as TGTGCCAGCAGCGAGGGGCCCCAGGAGACCCAGTACTTC. Its protein product is CASSEGPQETQYF. This chain connects TRBV7-6 to TRBJ2-5; D may correspond to TRBD1 or TRBD2 (5 bases each). Germline lookup yields CDR1 SGHVS and CDR2 FNYEAQ. This CDR3 spans 13 amino acids. V was clipped by 5 bases and J by 5 bases, with 12 bases between them. Looking up the rest from reference TRBV7-6 and TRBJ2-5 gives the full variable domain: GAGVSQSPRYKVTKRGQDVALRCDPISGHVSLYWYRQALGQGPEFLTYFNYEAQQDKSGLPNDRFSAERPEGSISTLTIQRTEQRDSAMYRCASSEGPQETQYFGPGTRLLVL.